One sample yielded the 15 T cell receptor beta chains listed below, sequenced in a study of shared clonotypes between healthy human individuals. Clones were read by immunoSEQ multiplex PCR, and TCRdb kept only the in-frame ones, dropping some. The sample lists about 2,500,000 clones, more than 90% seen once, with under 0.15% in the top ten. Input material: naive CD4+ T cells sorted from blood. Subset indicated: CD45RA+ positively selected. The receptors shown here come from a man between 18 and 35 years old in good health.

To note about this clone: Sequence at one end of the junction differs from germline and may be a read error. This rearrangement joins TRBV7-7 to TRBJ2-5; weak D call: TRBD2 (6 bases). The CDR3 covers 14 residues. Germline V gene data show CDR1 as SSHAT and CDR2 as FNYEAQ (reference sequence). The CDR3 nucleotides read TGTGCTAGCAGCTTCGGCGGGGCTGGAGAGACCCAGTACTTC. It yields the protein CASSFGGAGETQYF.

The rearrangement joins TRBV5-1 to TRBJ2-1; 7 nucleotides align to TRBD1. V shed 6 bases, J shed 8 bases, and the junction held 8 bases outside the gene matches. The V gene's germline CDR1 is SGHRS and CDR2 YFSETQ. CDR3 length: 13 residues. CDR3 region: CASNQRGLDEQFF. As DNA, the CDR3 is TGCGCCAGCAACCAAAGGGGGCTCGATGAGCAGTTCTTC.

For this clone: The same CDR3 can be traced to other DNA sequences in this sample. This chain uses TRBV6-6 with TRBJ2-5; the D is unclear. CDR3 length: 11 residues. V was pared by 1 base and J by 5 bases, with 2 bases between. Per the germline V gene, CDR1 is MNHNY and CDR2 is SVGAGI (reference sequence). For the CDR3, the DNA is TGTGCCAGCAGTTACTTGGAGACCCAGTACTTC. It specifies CASSYLETQYF.

Comment on this clone: The junction shows a germline mismatch at one end, possibly a read error. This chain connects TRBV7-9 to TRBJ2-2, with D possibly being TRBD2 (5 bases). This CDR3 has 12 amino acids. CDR1 is SEHNR and CDR2 is FQNEAQ in the germline V gene (reference sequence). The CDR3 DNA follows: TGTGCCAGCGGTCGGGGTTACCGGGGAGCTGTTTTT. Translating gives CASGRGYRGAVF.

The rearrangement uses TRBV4-1 and TRBJ2-1; D possibly corresponds to TRBD2 (6 bases). V lost 3 bases, J lost 6 bases, and 18 bases lay in between. CDR3 length: 16 amino acids. Germline CDR1 is MGHRA and CDR2 is YSYEKL. CDR3 DNA: TGCGCCAGCAGCCATGGGCTAACGGGGGAGTTCAATGAGCAGTTCTTC. It codes for CASSHGLTGEFNEQFF.

The chain is built from TRBV11-2 and TRBJ2-1; D gene uncertain. V gave up 5 bases and J gave up 9 bases, with 14 bases separating them. Germline lookup yields CDR1 SGHAT and CDR2 FQNNGV. The CDR3 sequence is 13 residues long. The CDR3 reads CASSPAKPSEQFF. CDR3 nucleotide sequence: TGTGCCAGCAGCCCAGCCAAACCGAGTGAGCAGTTCTTC. Full variable domain (rest looked up from reference TRBV11-2 and TRBJ2-1): EAGVAQSPRYKIIEKRQSVAFWCNPISGHATLYWYQQILGQGPKLLIQFQNNGVVDDSQLPKDRFSAERLKGVDSTLKIQPAKLEDSAVYLCASSPAKPSEQFFGPGTRLTVL.

The chain's CDR3 is CAISVGGGNIQYF. The CDR3, as DNA: TGTGCCATCAGTGTAGGCGGCGGGAACATTCAGTACTTC. The rearrangement links TRBV10-3 to TRBJ2-4, with D tentatively TRBD2 (5 bases). The CDR3 extends over 13 amino acids. CDR1 is ENHRY and CDR2 is SYGVKD in the germline V gene. The V end was cut by 4 bases, the J end by 7 bases, with 11 bases between.

This chain connects TRBV11-2 to TRBJ2-7, with D perhaps given as TRBD1 or TRBD2 (5 bases each). The ends were cut back, 3 bases at V and 4 bases at J, with 13 bases in the middle. The CDR3 sequence is 14 residues long. Germline lookup yields CDR1 SGHAT and CDR2 FQNNGV. The CDR3 sequence: CASSFTRGPYEQYF. CDR3 in DNA: TGTGCCAGCAGCTTCACTAGGGGACCGTACGAGCAGTACTTC.

The DNA for the CDR3 is TGTGCCAGCAGCTTAAAAGGTGGGGCCAACGTCCTGACTTTC. This translates into CASSLKGGANVLTF. The chain links TRBV5-4 to TRBJ2-6, with D unresolved. The germline V gene has CDR1 SGHNT and CDR2 YYREEE (reference sequence). V shed 2 bases and J shed 3 bases, with 6 bases lying between them. The CDR3 covers 14 residues.

V gene TRBV7-8 combines with J gene TRBJ2-2, with no clear D. CDR3 size: 15 residues. Germline V gene data show CDR1 as SGHVS and CDR2 as FQNEAQ. The germline V and J ends were trimmed by 1 base and 7 bases, with 13 bases remaining between them. DNA of the CDR3: TGTGCCAGCAGCTTAGATGAGCGAAGAGGCGGGGAGCTGTTTTTT. This codes for CASSLDERRGGELFF.

The gene calls are TRBV7-8 and TRBJ2-7; D is uncertain. The CDR3 loop spans 15 amino acids. Trimming shortened V by 1 base and J by 0 bases, and 10 bases separated the two germline ends. The V gene's germline CDR1 is SGHVS and CDR2 FQNEAQ. The CDR3 bases are TGTGCCAGCAGCTTAGTTCCGCTTAGCTCCTACGAGCAGTACTTC. Its protein is CASSLVPLSSYEQYF.

Note on this clone: Other DNA sequences in the sample encode the same CDR3. J is TRBJ1-1 and V is TRBV10-2, with D perhaps TRBD1 (6 bases). V was shortened by 6 bases and J by 2 bases, with 10 bases between the two germline ends. The CDR3 is 13 amino acids. Looked up from germline, CDR1 is WSHSY and CDR2 is SAAADI. CDR3 amino acids: CASSQQGNTEAFF. The CDR3 DNA reads TGCGCCAGCAGCCAACAGGGAAACACTGAAGCTTTCTTT.

This clone was counted a single time. V and J are TRBV7-9 and TRBJ1-3; D remains ambiguous. This CDR3 comprises 14 residues. V dropped 1 base and J dropped 2 bases, with 6 bases sitting between them. Germline loops: CDR1 SEHNR, CDR2 FQNEAQ (reference sequence). The CDR3 protein is CASSLDSTGNTIYF. The CDR3 DNA reads TGTGCCAGCAGCTTAGATTCAACTGGAAACACCATATATTTT.

The chain couples TRBV7-9 to TRBJ1-2; 12 positions agree with TRBD1. The CDR3 runs 19 residues. Germline assignment: CDR1 SEHNR and CDR2 FQNEAQ (reference sequence). V was clipped by 0 bases and J by 0 bases; unmatched bases: 8. The CDR3 loop is CASSLAGTGGPASNYGYTF. The CDR3 nucleotides read TGTGCCAGCAGCTTAGCAGGGACAGGGGGCCCTGCCTCTAACTATGGCTACACCTTC.

This rearrangement joins TRBV7-3 to TRBJ2-5; 9 bases align to TRBD2. J lost 1 base, V lost 8 bases, and 11 bases had no gene match. Germline V lookup: CDR1 SGHTA, CDR2 FQGTGA. The CDR3 covers 16 residues. CDR3: CASCARKGLAQETQYF. In nucleotides, the CDR3 is TGTGCCAGCTGCGCCCGAAAGGGACTAGCCCAAGAGACCCAGTACTTC.